The 16 T cell receptor beta chains given below trace back to one sample, sequenced in a study of blood T cell repertoires in COVID-19. Clones were sequenced by immunoSEQ multiplex PCR, and TCRdb holds only the in-frame ones, with some missing. The table lists about 130,000 clones, over 60% of them singletons. Input material: peripheral blood. The receptor source for this set is a woman in her 70s with acute or convalescent COVID-19.

Details on this clone: Because the CDR3 is missing its conserved closing phenylalanine or tryptophan, this is likely a read error. The limits of the CDR3 on the DNA are not certain, so only TCRdb's listed CDR3 is given. The chain has TRBV6-1 and TRBJ1-2; TRBD1 is the table's D call, not checked against the DNA. CDR1 MNHNS and CDR2 SASEGT come from the germline V gene. The CDR3 length equals 12 residues, ends included. CDR3 region: CASSEAHRMEQI.

This sequence joins TRBV30 and TRBJ2-1; 8 nucleotides agree with TRBD1. The germline CDR1 and CDR2 sequences are GTSNPN and SVGIG (reference sequence). The V gene end was trimmed by 7 bases and the J gene end by 12 bases; junction bases not matched to a gene: 17. This CDR3 region has 14 residues. This CDR3 is CASTPEDRAHRQFF. CDR3 sequence (DNA): TGTGCCTCAACCCCTGAGGACAGGGCCCATCGGCAGTTCTTC.

The chain combines TRBV10-3 with TRBJ1-3; 11 nucleotides align to TRBD1. The CDR3 is 15 residues long. Germline V CDR1 and CDR2: ENHRY, SYGVKD. The junction had 6 bases not matched to a gene; V was cut back by 7 bases and J by 4 bases. CDR3 region: CAINSGQGDGNTIYF. The CDR3 nucleotides read TGTGCCATCAACTCGGGACAGGGGGACGGAAACACCATATATTTT.

This clone was seen more than once but under ten times. This rearrangement joins TRBV6-1 to TRBJ2-5; perhaps TRBD1 as D (5 bases). CDR3 length: 15 residues. The V gene lost 0 bases and the J gene lost 5 bases, with 13 bases spanning the gap. Germline V CDR1 and CDR2: MNHNS, SASEGT. The CDR3 spells CASSEALGAWETQYF. CDR3 in DNA: TGTGCCAGCAGTGAAGCGCTAGGGGCATGGGAGACCCAGTACTTC.

The rearrangement links TRBV3-1 (or the pseudogene TRBV3-2) to TRBJ1-2, with 8 bases aligning to TRBD1. Germline CDR1 reads LGHDT; CDR2 reads YNNKEL (reference sequence). V shed 1 base, J shed 7 bases, and the junction held 5 bases outside the gene matches. The CDR3 has 14 amino acids. CDR3 coding DNA: TGTGCCAGCAGCCAAGCGGGCAGGGGGCTTGGCTACACCTTC. Translating gives CASSQAGRGLGYTF.

On this clone: Relative to the germline gene, one junction end is altered; a read error may explain this. The chain carries TRBV6-2 or TRBV6-3 and TRBJ1-1; D might be TRBD1 (5 bases). Germline V lookup: CDR1 MNHEY, CDR2 SVGEGT. CDR3 size: 16 residues. CDR3 sequence (DNA): TGTGCCAGCAGTAACTCTTTTGGGGGGATGAACACTGAAGCTTTCTTT. This encodes CASSNSFGGMNTEAFF.

At least ten counts were recorded for this clone. The rearrangement links TRBV7-2 to TRBJ2-7; perhaps TRBD2 as D (5 bases). The V gene's germline CDR1 is SGHTA and CDR2 FQGNSA. The V end was cut by 2 bases, the J end by 0 bases, with 11 bases between. This CDR3 region has 15 residues. CDR3 loop: CASSLMMGSSYEQYF. For the CDR3, the DNA is TGTGCCAGCAGCTTAATGATGGGGAGCTCCTACGAGCAGTACTTC.

This clone was picked up a small number of times. The chain is built from TRBV4-3 and TRBJ1-1; unclear D gene. Germline CDR1 and CDR2: LGHNA and YSLEER. CDR3 length equals 13 residues. V dropped 2 bases and J dropped 1 base, with 5 bases sitting between them. CDR3 DNA sequence: TGCGCCAGCAGCCAAAACACGAACACTGAAGCTTTCTTT. Amino acids: CASSQNTNTEAFF.

This clone is categorized as medium-sized. The rearrangement joins TRBV6-1 to TRBJ1-6; TRBD1 agrees at 10 bases. The V and J ends lost 2 bases and 9 bases, in that order; junction bases with no gene match: 7. The germline V gene encodes CDR1 MNHNS and CDR2 SASEGT. The CDR3 is 16 residues long. CDR3 protein: CASSESVDRGSSPLHF. In DNA form, the CDR3 reads TGTGCCAGCAGTGAATCTGTGGACAGGGGGAGTTCACCCCTCCACTTT.

In this sample, this clone turned up a few times. CDR3 loop: CASSFTGDFNQPQHF. The CDR3 DNA reads TGTGCCAGCAGCTTTACGGGGGATTTCAATCAGCCCCAGCATTTT. The V call is TRBV7-8, the J call TRBJ1-5; the D gene is possibly TRBD1 (5 bases). Germline V gene lookup returns CDR1 SGHVS and CDR2 FQNEAQ. This CDR3 has 15 residues. The ends were cut back, 3 bases at V and 3 bases at J, with 12 bases in the middle. Full variable domain (missing parts from reference TRBV7-8 and TRBJ1-5): GAGVSQSPRYKVAKRGQDVALRCDPISGHVSLFWYQQALGQGPEFLTYFQNEAQLDKSGLPSDRFFAERPEGSVSTLKIQRTQQEDSAVYLCASSFTGDFNQPQHFGDGTRLSIL.

The chain carries TRBV29-1 and TRBJ1-2; maybe TRBD1 (6 bases). The germline V and J ends were trimmed by 4 bases and 4 bases, with 13 bases remaining between them. Germline V gene lookup returns CDR1 SQVTM and CDR2 ANQGSEA. The CDR3 has 13 residues. The CDR3 is CSVVRGEGYGYTF. CDR3 nucleotide sequence: TGCAGCGTTGTAAGGGGGGAGGGCTATGGCTACACCTTC.

The chain links TRBV5-1 to TRBJ2-3; 9 bases are a match to TRBD1. Trimming cost V 3 bases and J 4 bases; bases outside gene matches: 6. This CDR3 region has 15 residues. The germline V gene encodes CDR1 SGHRS and CDR2 YFSETQ. In DNA form, the CDR3 reads TGCGCCAGCAGCTCGGGGACAGGGAAAGCAGATACGCAGTATTTT. Protein sequence: CASSSGTGKADTQYF.

The chain combines TRBV18 with TRBJ2-5; D is unresolved. This CDR3 contains 12 residues. Germline V gene lookup returns CDR1 KGHSH and CDR2 LQKENI. Trimming pared 4 bases from V and 4 bases from J, leaving 7 bases between. The CDR3 loop reads CASSQLAETQYF. The CDR3 nucleotides read TGTGCCAGCTCACAGCTCGCAGAGACCCAGTACTTC.

CDR3 sequence: CASMKNSGRVETQYF. CDR3 sequence (DNA): TGTGCCAGCATGAAGAATAGCGGGAGGGTGGAGACCCAGTACTTC. The chain joins TRBV28 to TRBJ2-5; 11 bases agree with TRBD2. CDR3 length: 15 amino acids. Losses at the gene ends were 7 bases for V and 5 bases for J; bases not matched to a gene: 9. Germline CDR1 and CDR2: MDHEN and SYDVKM.

The V and J genes are TRBV7-8 and TRBJ2-7, with a tentative D call TRBD1 (5 bases). Germline assignment: CDR1 SGHVS and CDR2 FQNEAQ. The CDR3 sequence is 13 residues long. Trimming removed 2 bases at V and 5 bases at J, with 10 bases between. The CDR3 DNA is TGTGCCAGCAGCTTAATTGGACAAGACGAGCAGTACTTC. The encoded protein is CASSLIGQDEQYF.

The V gene is TRBV19, the J gene TRBJ2-4; D remains unclear. This CDR3 has 15 residues. Trimming removed 5 bases at V and 1 base at J, with 12 bases between. Germline V gene lookup returns CDR1 LNHDA and CDR2 SQIVND (reference sequence). The CDR3 DNA sequence: TGTGCCAGTAGTGAACCCGGTCGGGCCAAAAACATTCAGTACTTC. Translating it yields CASSEPGRAKNIQYF.